What follows are 25 T cell receptor beta chains derived from one specimen sequenced in a study of blood T cell repertoires in COVID-19. Assay used: immunoSEQ multiplex PCR; TCRdb lists only in-frame clones, some missing. The data show around 250,000 clones, about 88% seen once. Specimen: peripheral blood. All receptors derive from a man younger than 35 with active or convalescent COVID-19.

This clone was detected once. The rearrangement links TRBV18 to TRBJ1-5; tentatively, D is TRBD1 (5 bases). Germline V gene lookup returns CDR1 KGHSH and CDR2 LQKENI. The CDR3 sequence is 13 residues long. Trimming removed 2 bases at V and 4 bases at J, with 6 bases between. The CDR3 protein is CASSPGANQPQHF. DNA of the CDR3: TGTGCCAGCTCACCAGGGGCAAATCAGCCCCAGCATTTT.

The V and J genes are TRBV6-5 and TRBJ2-1, with D possibly matching TRBD1 (5 bases). Germline V gene sequence: CDR1 MNHEY, CDR2 SVGAGI. V lost 7 bases to trimming and J lost 7 bases, with 17 bases between them. The CDR3 is 14 residues long. The CDR3 bases are TGTGCCAGCACCTCACCAAACAGGAGAAATGAGCAGTTCTTC. As protein: CASTSPNRRNEQFF.

The gene calls are TRBV7-6 and TRBJ2-1, with 7 nucleotides matching TRBD2. Per the germline V gene, CDR1 is SGHVS and CDR2 is FNYEAQ. The CDR3 has 14 amino acids. The trim removed 5 bases at V and 2 bases at J, leaving 3 bases unmatched. DNA for the CDR3: TGTGCCAGCAGCGCCGGGACTACCTACAATGAGCAGTTCTTC. Translating gives CASSAGTTYNEQFF.

The chain links TRBV2 to TRBJ2-1; 13 nucleotides line up with TRBD2. V gave up 5 bases and J gave up 6 bases; unmatched junction bases: 4. Looked up from germline, CDR1 is SNHLY and CDR2 is FYNNEI. CDR3 length: 15 residues. This CDR3 reads CASSTSGGAGNEQFF. The CDR3 region has the DNA TGTGCCAGCAGTACTAGCGGGGGGGCCGGCAATGAGCAGTTCTTC.

The chain uses TRBV5-1 and TRBJ2-5; 9 bases are shared with TRBD1. Germline trimming cut 0 bases from V and 5 bases from J; bases unmatched to any gene: 2. Looked up from germline, CDR1 is SGHRS and CDR2 is YFSETQ. The CDR3 consists of 14 residues. The CDR3 loop is CASSLGTGVETQYF. As DNA, the CDR3 is TGCGCCAGCAGCTTGGGGACAGGGGTGGAGACCCAGTACTTC.

The CDR3 spells CASSREQDNYGYTF. The CDR3 bases are TGTGCCAGCTCACGAGAACAGGATAACTATGGCTACACCTTC. The chain couples TRBV18 to TRBJ1-2, with D perhaps matching TRBD1 (5 bases). Germline V gene lookup returns CDR1 KGHSH and CDR2 LQKENI. Trimming cost V 4 bases and J 1 base, with 10 bases left between them. The CDR3 sequence is 14 residues long. The variable domain in full, completed from reference TRBV18 and TRBJ1-2, reads NAGVMQNPRHLVRRRGQEARLRCSPMKGHSHVYWYRQLPEEGLKFMVYLQKENIIDESGMPKERFSAEFPKEGPSILRIQQVVRGDSAAYFCASSREQDNYGYTFGSGTRLTVV.

This chain joins TRBV11-3 and TRBJ2-5, with a tentative D call TRBD2 (5 bases). Germline-derived CDR1 and CDR2 are SGHNT and YENEEA. This CDR3 comprises 13 residues. Trimming left V 5 bases short and J 5 bases short, with 12 bases between. CDR3 nucleotide sequence: TGTGCCAGCAGCAAAAGGTGGGAGGAGACCCAGTACTTC. Translating it yields CASSKRWEETQYF.

The chain combines TRBV4-2 with TRBJ1-1; no reliable D call. The CDR3 extends over 14 amino acids. Germline V gives CDR1 LGHNA, CDR2 YNFKEQ. Trimming took off 4 bases at V and 4 bases at J, with 13 bases between the two ends. CDR3: CASSLTVSATEAFF. For the CDR3, the DNA is TGTGCCAGCAGCCTTACAGTGAGTGCCACTGAAGCTTTCTTT.

Turning to this clone: This could be a read error, since a much larger clone is one nucleotide away. The J gene is TRBJ2-7, the V gene TRBV5-1; 9 positions agree with TRBD2. The CDR3 has 14 residues. V lost 2 bases to trimming and J lost 1 base; unmatched junction nucleotides: 1. Germline CDR1 reads SGHRS; CDR2 reads YFSETQ. This chain's CDR3 is CASSLAGGSYEQYF. The CDR3 nucleotides read TGCGCCAGCAGCTTAGCGGGGGGATCCTACGAGCAGTACTTC.

This clone was observed a handful of times. The chain combines TRBV21-1 with TRBJ1-5. TRBV21-1 is a documented pseudogene. This CDR3 comprises 18 residues. CDR3 nucleotides: TGTGCCAGCAGCCAAGGGAACAAGACCGCGAGGGGCAATCAGCCCCAGCATTTT. Protein sequence: CASSQGNKTARGNQPQHF.

For this clone: A read error may be the cause here, since a much bigger clone is one base away. Distinct nucleotide sequences in the sample also encode this CDR3. The gene calls are TRBV7-9 and TRBJ1-3; D call uncertain. The CDR3 extends over 15 amino acids. V gave up 3 bases and J gave up 0 bases, with 9 bases separating them. Per the germline V gene, CDR1 is SEHNR and CDR2 is FQNEAQ (reference sequence). The CDR3 DNA sequence: TGTGCCAGCAGCTTTGGGCAGCACTCTGGAAACACCATATATTTT. Translating gives CASSFGQHSGNTIYF.

V usage is TRBV21-1 and J usage is TRBJ2-1; the D call TRBD2 from the table was never checked on the DNA. TRBV21-1 has pseudogene status. This CDR3 spans 15 amino acids. This CDR3 reads CASSKGIAFYNEQFF. The CDR3 DNA follows: TGTGCCAGCAGCAAAGGGATAGCGTTTTACAATGAGCAGTTCTTC.

CDR3 DNA sequence: TGTGCCAGCAGTTTGAGTGTTGAAGCTTTCTTT. It is translated as CASSLSVEAFF. The V and J genes are TRBV6-2 or TRBV6-3 and TRBJ1-1; no definite D call. V lost 4 bases to trimming and J lost 7 bases, with 7 bases between them. CDR1 and CDR2 (germline): MNHEY, SVGEGT. This CDR3 spans 11 amino acids.

This rearrangement joins TRBV7-9 to TRBJ1-2; perhaps TRBD1 as D (5 bases). The CDR3 extends over 13 amino acids. The germline V gene has CDR1 SEHNR and CDR2 FQNEAQ (reference sequence). Trimming took off 11 bases at V and 4 bases at J, with 17 bases between the two ends. Here the CDR3 reads CAGDGAASYGYTF. The CDR3 region has the DNA TGTGCCGGTGATGGGGCAGCTAGCTATGGCTACACCTTC.

The chain employs TRBV11-2 and TRBJ1-1; no reliable D call. This CDR3 contains 14 residues. Germline V gives CDR1 SGHAT, CDR2 FQNNGV. V lost 4 bases, J lost 12 bases, and 21 bases lay in between. The CDR3 coding sequence is TGTGCCAGCAGCTCCGGTGGCGGCACATTGAGTACTTTCTTT. Translated: CASSSGGGTLSTFF.

The gene calls are TRBV5-4 and TRBJ2-7; a weak D match, TRBD2 (7 bases). V lost 7 bases to trimming and J lost 7 bases, with 18 bases between them. CDR1 is SGHNT, CDR2 YYREEE, per germline (reference sequence). CDR3 length: 13 residues. CDR3 in amino acids: CASGLGGAEEQYF. CDR3 DNA sequence: TGTGCCAGCGGCCTTGGGGGGGCAGAAGAGCAGTACTTC.

The gene calls are TRBV9 and TRBJ2-3; 9 bases map to TRBD1. Germline V gene lookup returns CDR1 SGDLS and CDR2 YYNGEE. V dropped 1 base and J dropped 6; count of bases not matched to a gene: 6. The CDR3 has 15 residues. The CDR3 DNA follows: TGTGCCAGCAGCGTAACAGGGGGCGCAGGGGATACGCAGTATTTT. This translates into CASSVTGGAGDTQYF. Filled out from reference TRBV9 and TRBJ2-3, the complete variable domain reads DSGVTQTPKHLITATGQRVTLRCSPRSGDLSVYWYQQSLDQGLQFLIQYYNGEERAKGNILERFSAQQFPDLHSELNLSSLELGDSALYFCASSVTGGAGDTQYFGPGTRLTVL.

The chain has TRBV9 and TRBJ2-3; TRBD2 matches 7 bases. Unmatched junction bases numbered 5, after V lost 3 bases and J lost 4 bases. CDR3 length equals 14 residues. CDR1 and CDR2 (germline): SGDLS, YYNGEE. The CDR3 bases are TGTGCCAGCAGCGCCCTGACTAGCCCAGATACGCAGTATTTT. Its translation is CASSALTSPDTQYF.

The rearrangement links TRBV7-6 to TRBJ1-5; TRBD1 aligns across 7 bases. This CDR3 region has 15 residues. V lost 3 bases, J lost 4 bases, and 6 bases stayed unmatched. Germline V gives CDR1 SGHVS, CDR2 FNYEAQ. The CDR3 coding sequence is TGTGCCAGCAGCTTGCAACAGGGGTGGAATCAGCCCCAGCATTTT. Protein product: CASSLQQGWNQPQHF.

CDR3: CAWSVAYEQYF. The CDR3 DNA reads TGTGCCTGGAGTGTCGCGTACGAGCAGTACTTC. The V gene is TRBV30, the J gene TRBJ2-7; D is uncertain. Germline V gives CDR1 GTSNPN, CDR2 SVGIG (reference sequence). The V end lost 0 bases, the J end lost 4 bases, and 4 bases lay between the germline ends. The CDR3 is made up of 11 amino acids.

This clone came up once. The rearrangement links TRBV7-3 to TRBJ2-2, with D perhaps TRBD2 (6 bases). CDR3 length: 16 residues. V was cut by 4 bases and J by 3 bases, with 15 bases left in between. Germline V gene lookup returns CDR1 SGHTA and CDR2 FQGTGA. In DNA form, the CDR3 reads TGTGCCAGCAGCTCTGGGGACTTTCGGGACACCGGGGAGCTGTTTTTT. Amino acids: CASSSGDFRDTGELFF.

The sample holds a few counts of this clone. The gene calls are TRBV23-1 and TRBJ2-2; 9 bases map to TRBD1. TRBV23-1 is noted as an ORF with a role that remains uncertain. The CDR3 is 15 residues long. The trim removed 1 base at V and 5 bases at J, leaving 2 bases unmatched. The chain's CDR3 is CASSQLGTGTGELFF. CDR3 in DNA: TGCGCCAGCAGTCAATTGGGGACAGGGACCGGGGAGCTGTTTTTT.

This sequence joins TRBV5-1 and TRBJ1-2, with D unresolved. CDR1 and CDR2 from the germline V gene are SGHRS and YFSETQ. The CDR3 spans 14 residues. V lost 0 bases and J 0 bases, leaving 6 bases between the germline ends. The CDR3 sequence is CASSLDISNYGYTF. CDR3 DNA sequence: TGCGCCAGCAGCTTGGATATATCTAACTATGGCTACACCTTC.

The chain recombines TRBV7-2 with TRBJ1-4; perhaps TRBD1 as D (6 bases). Per germline, CDR1 SGHTA and CDR2 FQGNSA. This CDR3 has 15 residues. V was trimmed by 5 bases and J by 5 bases, leaving 15 bases between them. CDR3 loop: CASSRVGQGNEKLFF. The CDR3 nucleotides read TGTGCCAGCAGCCGCGTGGGGCAGGGGAATGAAAAACTGTTTTTT.

The rearrangement joins TRBV4-1 to TRBJ2-7; TRBD2 aligns across 7 bases. This CDR3 comprises 16 residues. V gave up 5 bases and J gave up 5 bases; unmatched junction bases: 15. Germline V gives CDR1 MGHRA, CDR2 YSYEKL. CDR3 residues: CASSILWAGEEDEQYF. As DNA, the CDR3 is TGCGCCAGCAGCATCTTGTGGGCGGGAGAGGAGGACGAGCAGTACTTC.